Following are 14 T cell receptor beta chains from one sample sequenced in a study of blood T cell repertoires in COVID-19. Here immunoSEQ multiplex PCR was the method, and the copy in TCRdb shows in-frame clones only, minus some. Of tens of thousands of clones in the sample, around 74% were seen once. Sequencing input: peripheral blood. The receptors were gathered from a human donor with acute or convalescent COVID-19. The donor label of this sample is uncertain.

The genes are TRBV5-1 and TRBJ1-5; tentatively, D is TRBD1 (6 bases). Germline V CDR1 and CDR2: SGHRS, YFSETQ. Trimming stripped 1 base from V and 2 bases from J, with 10 bases between. The CDR3 contains 15 residues. The CDR3 DNA is TGCGCCAGCAGCTTGACAGGGCTGGGCAATCAGCCCCAGCATTTT. Translated, it gives CASSLTGLGNQPQHF.

The chain employs TRBV29-1 and TRBJ1-2; D remains unclear. This CDR3 has 15 amino acids. The germline gives CDR1 SQVTM, CDR2 ANQGSEA. This CDR3 reads CSYMGGPDGDQGYTF. CDR3 nucleotide sequence: TGCAGTTATATGGGAGGTCCCGACGGGGATCAGGGCTACACCTTC.

This clone was found once. The rearrangement links TRBV7-2 to TRBJ2-1; 7 bases line up with TRBD2. Trimming at V came to 1 base and at J to 4 bases, leaving 4 bases not matched to a gene. CDR3 size: 15 residues. CDR1 and CDR2 from the germline V gene are SGHTA and FQGNSA. In DNA, the CDR3 is TGTGCCAGCAGCTTAGGGGGCGGGAGTTACAATGAGCAGTTCTTC. Its translation: CASSLGGGSYNEQFF.

This sequence joins TRBV6-1 and TRBJ1-4; D not resolved. CDR3 length: 13 amino acids. The V gene lost 3 bases and the J gene lost 5 bases, with 7 bases spanning the gap. CDR1 MNHNS and CDR2 SASEGT come from the germline V gene. The CDR3 DNA reads as TGTGCCAGCAGTGACCCCTTCAATGAAAAACTGTTTTTT. Translated: CASSDPFNEKLFF.

The sample holds one count of this clone. The rearrangement links TRBV5-5 to TRBJ2-7; 8 nucleotides align to TRBD1. This CDR3 contains 15 residues. J gave up 7 bases and V 2 bases, and 11 bases lay outside the gene matches. Germline values: CDR1 SGHKS, CDR2 YYEKEE (reference sequence). The CDR3 DNA is TGTGCCAGCAGCTTTGCCGGACAGGGCTTCGGGGAGCAGTACTTC. It is translated as CASSFAGQGFGEQYF. The whole variable domain, remainder taken from reference TRBV5-5 and TRBJ2-7, is DAGVTQSPTHLIKTRGQQVTLRCSPISGHKSVSWYQQVLGQGPQFIFQYYEKEERGRGNFPDRFSARQFPNYSSELNVNALLLGDSALYLCASSFAGQGFGEQYFGPGTRLTVT.

This chain joins TRBV6-5 and TRBJ1-3; D is unresolved. The CDR3 contains 16 residues. The V end was cut by 0 bases, the J end by 0 bases, with 9 bases between. The V gene's germline CDR1 is MNHEY and CDR2 SVGAGI. CDR3 bases: TGTGCCAGCAGTTACTCGAGGGCGAGCTCTGGAAACACCATATATTTT. Protein sequence: CASSYSRASSGNTIYF.

The rearrangement joins TRBV5-4 to TRBJ1-1; TRBD1 agrees at 9 bases. With V trimmed by 4 bases and J by 4 bases, 8 bases remained unmatched. The V gene's germline CDR1 is SGHNT and CDR2 YYREEE (reference sequence). The CDR3 totals 15 residues. CDR3: CASSPRTGEGTEAFF. For the CDR3, the DNA is TGTGCCAGCAGCCCCCGGACAGGGGAGGGCACTGAAGCTTTCTTT.

V and J are TRBV9 and TRBJ1-1; possible D gene TRBD1, 5 bases. Germline-derived CDR1 and CDR2 are SGDLS and YYNGEE. V shed 3 bases and J shed 0 bases, with 12 bases lying between them. CDR3 length equals 15 residues. The CDR3 protein is CASSDSRQLNTEAFF. For the CDR3, the DNA is TGTGCCAGCAGCGACTCCCGACAGCTGAACACTGAAGCTTTCTTT.

The J gene is TRBJ2-3, the V gene TRBV10-2, with TRBD2 as a possible D gene (6 bases). CDR1 WSHSY and CDR2 SAAADI come from the germline V gene. V was cut by 6 bases and J by 0 bases, with 13 bases left in between. The CDR3 has 15 residues. The CDR3 bases are TGCGCCAGCAGGGGGGGAGCGGTAAGCACAGATACGCAGTATTTT. Its protein is CASRGGAVSTDTQYF.

The chain is built from TRBV5-1 and TRBJ1-1; D may be TRBD1 (6 bases). The CDR3 totals 14 residues. The V end lost 3 bases, the J end lost 4 bases, and 13 bases lay between the germline ends. From germline, CDR1 is SGHRS and CDR2 YFSETQ. CDR3 region: CASSSAGAATEAFF. In DNA form, the CDR3 reads TGCGCCAGCAGCTCCGCGGGGGCGGCCACTGAAGCTTTCTTT.

V is TRBV7-2 and J is TRBJ2-3; 11 bases fit TRBD2. Germline CDR1 and CDR2: SGHTA and FQGNSA. The CDR3 length is 14 residues. The ends lost 5 bases at V and 6 bases at J; junction bases unmatched: 4. CDR3 sequence reads: CASSQASGGDTQYF. The CDR3, as DNA: TGTGCCAGCAGCCAAGCTAGCGGGGGGGATACGCAGTATTTT.

The rearrangement uses TRBV2 and TRBJ2-2; 8 positions match TRBD1. The length of the CDR3 is 15 residues. V was pared by 4 bases and J by 5 bases, with 6 bases of the junction left unmatched. In germline, CDR1 is SNHLY, CDR2 FYNNEI. As DNA, the CDR3 is TGTGCCAGCAGTGTTGACAGGGGAGGAACCGGGGAGCTGTTTTTT. Protein product: CASSVDRGGTGELFF.

This clone has only a few counts. The chain recombines TRBV13 with TRBJ2-1; 9 nucleotides match TRBD2. Trimming cost V 0 bases and J 4 bases; bases outside gene matches: 4. Germline V gives CDR1 PRHDT, CDR2 FYEKMQ (reference sequence). This CDR3 is 16 amino acids long. CDR3 in DNA: TGTGCCAGCAGCTTAGGGACTAGCGGAGCTTACAATGAGCAGTTCTTC. Translating it yields CASSLGTSGAYNEQFF.

The genes are TRBV11-2 and TRBJ2-1; possible D gene TRBD2, 6 bases. Trimming took 5 bases from V and 8 from J, leaving 19 bases between them. Germline V gene lookup returns CDR1 SGHAT and CDR2 FQNNGV. This CDR3 contains 15 residues. CDR3 sequence reads: CASSLVGGLVDEQFF. The CDR3 coding sequence is TGTGCCAGCAGCCTTGTCGGGGGTTTAGTGGATGAGCAGTTCTTC.